These 17 T cell receptor beta chains were all obtained from the same sample, sequenced in a study of T cell responses to AZD1222 COVID-19 vaccine. TCRdb's table, derived via immunoSEQ multiplex PCR, lists solely in-frame clones and lacks some. The repertoire has 90,000 to 140,000 clones, more than 75% of them found once; the top ten carry roughly 9.2%. Specimen: peripheral blood, collected on day 0 of AZD1222 vaccination. All receptors come from an adult in good health.

The gene calls are TRBV28 and TRBJ1-2; 10 positions agree with TRBD1. V dropped 5 bases and J dropped 7; count of bases not matched to a gene: 4. Per germline, CDR1 MDHEN and CDR2 SYDVKM. CDR3 length: 13 amino acids. The CDR3 DNA follows: TGTGCCAGCAGTAGAGGACAGGGGGTTGGCTACACCTTC. Translating gives CASSRGQGVGYTF.

The chain uses TRBV7-7 and TRBJ2-7; 9 nucleotides match TRBD1. J was trimmed by 4 bases and V by 5 bases; bases with no gene match: 9. The CDR3 spans 15 residues. Per germline, CDR1 SSHAT and CDR2 FNYEAQ (reference sequence). CDR3 residues: CASSRGQGPLYEQYF. Here the CDR3 DNA reads TGTGCCAGCAGCCGGGGACAGGGTCCCTTGTACGAGCAGTACTTC.

The gene calls are TRBV2 and TRBJ2-7; no clear D. The V gene lost 5 bases and the J gene lost 6 bases, with 8 bases spanning the gap. CDR1 and CDR2 from the germline V gene are SNHLY and FYNNEI. The CDR3 runs to 11 residues. CDR3 in DNA: TGTGCCAGCAGTTTTACCCTCGAGCAGTACTTC. As protein: CASSFTLEQYF.

In the case of this clone: One junction end disagrees with the germline gene, perhaps due to a read error. V gene TRBV7-7 combines with J gene TRBJ2-5, with 12 nucleotides matching TRBD2. CDR1 is SSHAT, CDR2 FNYEAQ, per germline (reference sequence). The CDR3 runs to 15 residues. The CDR3 here is CASSPLAGGGETQYF. The CDR3 bases are TGTGCTAGCAGCCCACTAGCGGGAGGAGGAGAGACCCAGTACTTC. Using reference TRBV7-7 and TRBJ2-5 for the parts outside the CDR3, the full variable domain is GAGVSQSPRYKVTKRGQDVTLRCDPISSHATLYWYQQALGQGPEFLTYFNYEAQPDKSGLPSDRFSAERPEGSISTLTIQRTEQRDSAMYRCASSPLAGGGETQYFGPGTRLLVL.

The CDR3, as DNA: TGTGCCAGCAGCTTACGGCACAGGGGGACTCAGCCCCAGCATTTT. Translating it yields CASSLRHRGTQPQHF. The chain couples TRBV13 to TRBJ1-5; 8 bases align to TRBD1. The CDR3 extends over 15 amino acids. After removal of 2 bases from V and 6 bases from J, the junction contained 6 bases not matched to a gene. CDR1 is PRHDT and CDR2 is FYEKMQ in the germline V gene (reference sequence). The full variable domain, its missing parts supplied by reference TRBV13 and TRBJ1-5, is AAGVIQSPRHLIKEKRETATLKCYPIPRHDTVYWYQQGPGQDPQFLISFYEKMQSDKGSIPDRFSAQQFSDYHSELNMSSLELGDSALYFCASSLRHRGTQPQHFGDGTRLSIL.

V is TRBV11-2 and J is TRBJ2-1; a weak D match, TRBD2 (5 bases). Germline values: CDR1 SGHAT, CDR2 FQNNGV. V was shortened by 2 bases and J by 6 bases, with 11 bases between the two germline ends. The CDR3 length is 14 residues. The CDR3 DNA reads TGTGCCAGCAGCTTATTTAGGACTGGCAATGAGCAGTTCTTC. This sequence encodes CASSLFRTGNEQFF.

The V call is TRBV5-1, the J call TRBJ2-7; D may match TRBD1 or TRBD2 (5 bases each). The germline V gene encodes CDR1 SGHRS and CDR2 YFSETQ. Trimming took off 0 bases at V and 2 bases at J, with 15 bases between the two ends. The CDR3 is 16 residues long. The CDR3 DNA is TGCGCCAGCAGCTTGGTCCGGGGCCAGGGCGCCTACGAGCAGTACTTC. It is translated as CASSLVRGQGAYEQYF. Combining the CDR3 with reference TRBV5-1 and TRBJ2-7 gives the whole variable domain KAGVTQTPRYLIKTRGQQVTLSCSPISGHRSVSWYQQTPGQGLQFLFEYFSETQRNKGNFPGRFSGRQFSNSRSEMNVSTLELGDSALYLCASSLVRGQGAYEQYFGPGTRLTVT.

This rearrangement joins TRBV28 to TRBJ2-7; D is possibly TRBD1 or TRBD2 (5 bases each). V lost 2 bases, J lost 2 bases, and 13 bases lay in between. The CDR3 loop spans 15 amino acids. The germline V gene has CDR1 MDHEN and CDR2 SYDVKM. Written as DNA, the CDR3 is TGTGCCAGCAGTTTAGCCGGGACCATTACCTACGAGCAGTACTTC. It is translated as CASSLAGTITYEQYF.

This chain joins TRBV30 and TRBJ2-3, with 12 bases matching TRBD2. V trimming: 4 bases; J trimming: 3 bases; junction bases outside the gene matches: 2. The CDR3 is made up of 14 amino acids. From germline, CDR1 is GTSNPN and CDR2 SVGIG (reference sequence). CDR3 sequence reads: CAWTSGRGTDTQYF. The CDR3 DNA sequence: TGTGCCTGGACTAGCGGGAGGGGGACAGATACGCAGTATTTT.

The V call is TRBV5-4, the J call TRBJ1-6; D is perhaps TRBD1 (5 bases). The CDR3 covers 14 residues. Germline CDR1 and CDR2: SGHNT and YYREEE (reference sequence). Trimming left V 4 bases short and J 7 bases short, with 12 bases between. CDR3 residues: CASSPGGTNSPLHF. Written as DNA, the CDR3 is TGTGCCAGCAGCCCGGGAGGGACCAATTCACCCCTCCACTTT.

In DNA form, the CDR3 reads TGTGCCTGGAGTGTACAGGGGGCGAGCACCATATATTTT. Translated: CAWSVQGASTIYF. The V gene is TRBV30, the J gene TRBJ1-3; 9 nucleotides align to TRBD1. CDR1 and CDR2 (germline): GTSNPN, SVGIG (reference sequence). The J segment lost 9 bases and the V segment lost 0 bases, leaving 3 bases of the junction unmatched. This CDR3 contains 13 residues.

The CDR3 here is CSLSVSQETQYF. The CDR3 nucleotides read TGCAGCCTCTCAGTCAGTCAAGAGACCCAGTACTTC. The chain is built from TRBV29-1 and TRBJ2-5; D remains ambiguous. CDR3 length: 12 residues. The V gene's germline CDR1 is SQVTM and CDR2 ANQGSEA. With 8 bases removed from V and 2 bases from J, the gap between germline ends came to 12 bases. Variable domain in full (rest from reference TRBV29-1 and TRBJ2-5): SAVISQKPSRDICQRGTSLTIQCQVDSQVTMMFWYRQQPGQSLTLIATANQGSEATYESGFVIDKFPISRPNLTFSTLTVSNMSPEDSSIYLCSLSVSQETQYFGPGTRLLVL.

This chain links TRBV24-1 with TRBJ2-5, with 10 positions matching TRBD2. J gave up 5 bases and V 9 bases, and 8 bases lay outside the gene matches. This CDR3 has 14 residues. CDR1 and CDR2 from the germline V gene are KGHDR and SFDVKD. CDR3 bases: TGTGCCACCGCCAGCGGGAGGGCCTTTGAGACCCAGTACTTC. Translated, it gives CATASGRAFETQYF.

A few counts support this clone. The rearrangement uses TRBV27 and TRBJ2-1, with 9 bases that match TRBD2. The CDR3 has 14 residues. In germline, CDR1 is MNHEY, CDR2 SMNVEV (reference sequence). Trimming removed 6 bases from V and 8 bases from J; junction bases left unmatched: 8. The CDR3 nucleotides read TGTGCCAGCAGGGGATTAGCGGGAGTCCATGAGCAGTTCTTC. Translating it yields CASRGLAGVHEQFF.

The chain couples TRBV20-1 to TRBJ1-5; maybe TRBD1 (6 bases). Trimming stripped 3 bases from V and 4 bases from J, with 16 bases between. The CDR3 sequence is 15 residues long. Germline CDR1 is DFQATT and CDR2 is SNEGSKA (reference sequence). The CDR3 nucleotides are TGCAGTGCTAGTGGGGGGCCCGGGGTAAATCAGCCCCAGCATTTT. It translates to CSASGGPGVNQPQHF.

The J gene is TRBJ1-2, the V gene TRBV16; D uncertain. The CDR3 loop spans 13 amino acids. V shed 3 bases and J shed 4 bases, with 9 bases lying between them. Germline CDR1 KGHSY, CDR2 FQNENV. The CDR3 loop reads CASSQVTGYGYTF. Here the CDR3 DNA reads TGTGCCAGCAGCCAGGTCACGGGCTATGGCTACACCTTC.

The V call is TRBV3-1 (or the pseudogene TRBV3-2), the J call TRBJ1-2; TRBD1 is a possible D gene (5 bases). The CDR3 totals 15 residues. Trimming took off 2 bases at V and 4 bases at J, with 14 bases between the two ends. Germline CDR1 reads LGHDT; CDR2 reads YNNKEL (reference sequence). The CDR3: CASSQLVTGGYGYTF. The CDR3 DNA is TGTGCCAGCAGCCAATTGGTGACCGGGGGCTATGGCTACACCTTC.